This passage covers 20 T cell receptor beta chains from one sample sequenced in a study of cytotoxic CD8 clonotypes in ibrutinib-treated CLL. Sequenced by immunoSEQ multiplex PCR; TCRdb stores in-frame clones only, minus some. This table has around 70,000 clones, around 65% appearing once. Material: PBMCs, obtained after 12 months of ibrutinib treatment. The receptors derive from a human donor with chronic lymphocytic leukemia.

The V gene is TRBV18, the J gene TRBJ2-7; possible D gene TRBD1, 6 bases. The CDR3 is made up of 14 amino acids. Germline V gene data show CDR1 as KGHSH and CDR2 as LQKENI. The V gene lost 0 bases and the J gene lost 4 bases, with 10 bases spanning the gap. CDR3 loop: CASSPPSQGYEQYF. Here the CDR3 DNA reads TGTGCCAGCTCACCACCGTCGCAGGGGTACGAGCAGTACTTC.

J is TRBJ1-5 and V is TRBV6-5, with 7 bases that match TRBD1. The germline gives CDR1 MNHEY, CDR2 SVGAGI. The ends lost 5 bases at V and 4 bases at J; junction bases unmatched: 8. The CDR3 spans 15 residues. CDR3 sequence reads: CASSAAGGGNQPQHF. The CDR3 nucleotides are TGTGCCAGCAGTGCGGCAGGGGGAGGTAATCAGCCCCAGCATTTT.

This chain connects TRBV30 to TRBJ2-7; D tentatively reads TRBD1 or TRBD2 (5 bases each). CDR3 length: 13 amino acids. Germline-derived CDR1 and CDR2 are GTSNPN and SVGIG (reference sequence). V dropped 0 bases and J dropped 4 bases, with 10 bases sitting between them. CDR3 in amino acids: CAWSVNGAYEQYF. For the CDR3, the DNA is TGTGCCTGGAGTGTAAACGGGGCGTACGAGCAGTACTTC.

This clone was counted between two and nine times. The rearrangement links TRBV6-5 to TRBJ1-2; D remains unclear. Germline V CDR1 and CDR2: MNHEY, SVGAGI. The CDR3 loop spans 13 amino acids. Trimming removed 7 bases at V and 5 bases at J, with 14 bases between. CDR3 amino acids: CASTSVGWYGYTF. The CDR3 nucleotides read TGTGCCAGCACCTCGGTAGGGTGGTATGGCTACACCTTC.

This clone has only a few counts. The genes are TRBV5-1 and TRBJ1-2, with D possibly being TRBD1 (5 bases). The CDR3 has 12 amino acids. The germline CDR1 and CDR2 sequences are SGHRS and YFSETQ. V was pared by 0 bases and J by 8 bases, with 8 bases between. The CDR3, as DNA: TGCGCCAGCAGCTTGGGCTGGGGGGGCTACACCTTC. This translates into CASSLGWGGYTF.

The chain is built from TRBV6-6 and TRBJ2-5, with a weak D call TRBD2 (5 bases). Trimming pared 6 bases from V and 4 bases from J, leaving 15 bases between. This CDR3 is 14 amino acids long. Germline CDR1 MNHNY, CDR2 SVGAGI (reference sequence). In DNA, the CDR3 is TGTGCCAGCAGCGCCCTTGCGGGCGGAGAGACCCAGTACTTC. It is translated as CASSALAGGETQYF.

This clone was seen many times. This chain uses TRBV4-2 with TRBJ1-5; D uncertain. With 1 base removed from V and 2 bases from J, the gap between germline ends came to 9 bases. This CDR3 is 15 amino acids long. Germline V CDR1 and CDR2: LGHNA, YNFKEQ. The CDR3 coding sequence is TGTGCCAGCAGCCAAGCCGGGGAGGGCAATCAGCCCCAGCATTTT. As protein: CASSQAGEGNQPQHF.

The chain links TRBV7-2 to TRBJ1-2, with TRBD1 identical over 10 bases. The V gene end was trimmed by 5 bases and the J gene end by 4 bases; junction bases not matched to a gene: 4. The CDR3 is made up of 14 amino acids. In germline, CDR1 is SGHTA, CDR2 FQGNSA. This CDR3 reads CASSPDRGPYGYTF. DNA for the CDR3: TGTGCCAGCAGCCCCGACAGGGGGCCCTATGGCTACACCTTC. Variable domain in full (rest from reference TRBV7-2 and TRBJ1-2): GAGVSQSPSNKVTEKGKDVELRCDPISGHTALYWYRQSLGQGLEFLIYFQGNSAPDKSGLPSDRFSAERTGGSVSTLTIQRTQQEDSAVYLCASSPDRGPYGYTFGSGTRLTVV.

This clone has a single count. This chain uses TRBV5-4 with TRBJ2-5; TRBD2 aligns across 11 bases. The CDR3 extends over 17 amino acids. Trimming cost V 4 bases and J 4 bases; bases outside gene matches: 12. The germline gives CDR1 SGHNT, CDR2 YYREEE (reference sequence). The CDR3 sequence: CASSLGRLAGRVETQYF. CDR3 sequence (DNA): TGTGCCAGCAGCCTGGGCAGACTAGCGGGGAGGGTAGAGACCCAGTACTTC.

The rearrangement uses TRBV7-2 and TRBJ1-1, with 7 positions matching TRBD1. This CDR3 has 15 residues. Losses at the gene ends were 3 bases for V and 5 bases for J; bases not matched to a gene: 9. Germline CDR1 SGHTA, CDR2 FQGNSA. The CDR3 DNA sequence: TGTGCCAGCAGCTTCCGGGACAGCCGCTATACTGAAGCTTTCTTT. This encodes CASSFRDSRYTEAFF.

V usage is TRBV10-3 and J usage is TRBJ1-2; 8 bases match TRBD1. Germline CDR1 and CDR2: ENHRY and SYGVKD. CDR3 size: 15 residues. The V segment lost 5 bases and the J segment 10 bases; nucleotides outside the gene matches: 15. The CDR3 here is CAISSTTGTGNPYTF. CDR3 DNA sequence: TGTGCCATCAGTTCCACTACCGGGACAGGAAACCCCTACACCTTC.

The rearrangement uses TRBV4-1 and TRBJ1-6; D ambiguous. Germline V gene lookup returns CDR1 MGHRA and CDR2 YSYEKL. The V gene lost 4 bases and the J gene lost 5 bases, with 15 bases spanning the gap. The CDR3 length is 16 residues. DNA of the CDR3: TGCGCCAGCAGCCCCCATAGACCGGATCATAATTCACCCCTCCACTTT. Its protein product is CASSPHRPDHNSPLHF.

This clone was seen a handful of times. The CDR3 loop is CASSPAPYYGYTF. Here the CDR3 DNA reads TGTGCCAGCAGCCCCGCCCCATACTATGGCTACACCTTC. The chain carries TRBV7-3 and TRBJ1-2, with D unclear. The CDR3 consists of 13 residues. Per germline, CDR1 SGHTA and CDR2 FQGTGA. Deletions cut 5 bases from V and 3 bases from J, with 10 bases between.

CDR3 bases: TGTGCCAGCAGCTTTGGTAGGGCTAGTTCTGAAGAGACCCAGTACTTC. It encodes CASSFGRASSEETQYF. V usage is TRBV7-9 and J usage is TRBJ2-5; D remains unclear. Trimming pared 3 bases from V and 3 bases from J, leaving 17 bases between. There are 16 residues in the CDR3. CDR1 is SEHNR, CDR2 FQNEAQ, per germline (reference sequence).

V and J are TRBV7-2 and TRBJ1-2, with TRBD1 matching 10 bases. The trim removed 0 bases at V and 7 bases at J, leaving 5 bases unmatched. The CDR3 consists of 15 residues. Germline V gene data show CDR1 as SGHTA and CDR2 as FQGNSA. The CDR3 DNA reads as TGTGCCAGCAGCTTAGCCCTGGGACAGGGGTCTGGCTACACCTTC. It codes for CASSLALGQGSGYTF.

The gene calls are TRBV9 and TRBJ2-7; 8 bases fit TRBD1. Germline-derived CDR1 and CDR2 are SGDLS and YYNGEE. CDR3 size: 15 residues. V was clipped by 3 bases and J by 2 bases; unmatched bases: 7. DNA of the CDR3: TGTGCCAGCAGCGCCGGGCAGGGGGCTCCCTACGAGCAGTACTTC. It encodes CASSAGQGAPYEQYF. The full variable domain, its missing parts supplied by reference TRBV9 and TRBJ2-7, is DSGVTQTPKHLITATGQRVTLRCSPRSGDLSVYWYQQSLDQGLQFLIQYYNGEERAKGNILERFSAQQFPDLHSELNLSSLELGDSALYFCASSAGQGAPYEQYFGPGTRLTVT.

This chain joins TRBV6-1 and TRBJ1-1; D perhaps matches TRBD1 (5 bases). The CDR3 is 13 residues long. Trimming pared 3 bases from V and 7 bases from J, leaving 12 bases between. Germline V lookup: CDR1 MNHNS, CDR2 SASEGT. CDR3 coding DNA: TGTGCCAGCAGTGATAACCGGGACCTTGAAGCTTTCTTT. It yields the protein CASSDNRDLEAFF.

The J gene is TRBJ1-5, the V gene TRBV28; 9 bases match TRBD1. The V gene's germline CDR1 is MDHEN and CDR2 SYDVKM. The trim removed 1 base at V and 7 bases at J, leaving 5 bases unmatched. This CDR3 region has 15 residues. The CDR3 sequence is CASSLLQGAFQPQHF. Here the CDR3 DNA reads TGTGCCAGCAGTTTATTACAGGGGGCTTTCCAGCCCCAGCATTTT.

The J gene is TRBJ1-3, the V gene TRBV6-1; 8 bases match TRBD1. The trim removed 4 bases at V and 0 bases at J, leaving 5 bases unmatched. From germline, CDR1 is MNHNS and CDR2 SASEGT. The CDR3 covers 16 residues. The CDR3 DNA follows: TGTGCCAGCAGTGTAGGACAGGGCTACTCTGGAAACACCATATATTTT. Its translation: CASSVGQGYSGNTIYF.

This clone was observed once. This chain joins TRBV6-1 and TRBJ1-1; no reliable D call. This CDR3 comprises 12 residues. The V end lost 6 bases, the J end lost 1 base, and 6 bases lay between the germline ends. Germline CDR1 is MNHNS and CDR2 is SASEGT. In nucleotides, the CDR3 is TGTGCCAGCAGAAGACAGAACACTGAAGCTTTCTTT. It codes for CASRRQNTEAFF.